These T cell receptor beta chains were read from a single sample in a study of T cells after yellow fever vaccination. MiXCR, applied by TCRdb to the 5' RACE reads, yields one record per CDR3 protein. Of around 340,000 distinct CDR3 sequences in the sample, over 8% were seen once. Here the sequenced sample was PBMCs, taken on the day of the first yellow fever vaccination. The receptors come from a man younger than 35 who received the YFV17D yellow fever vaccine. Both conserved end residues are part of each CDR3. A D gene is named only where the DNA matches it firmly. Size tells how often a clone was seen (once, few, many) or the class of an expanded clone, and some rows leave it out.

NA TRBJ1-1 TRBV5-1 many TGCGCCAGCAGCCCGGGGGGGATCGGGACCGGGAGAACTGAAGCTTTCTTT CASSPGGIGTGRTEAFF
NA TRBJ2-4 TRBV4-1 few TGCGCCAGCAGCTACAGGGAGGCGCCCAAAAACATTCAGTACTTC CASSYREAPKNIQYF
TRBD2 TRBJ2-1 TRBV12-3/TRBV12-4 few TGTGCCAGCAGGCGGACTAGCGGGTCCTACAATGAGCAGTTCTTC CASRRTSGSYNEQFF
NA TRBJ2-3 TRBV20-1 NA TGCAGTGCTAGAGTGGACTACACAGATACGCAGTATTTT CSARVDYTDTQYF
NA TRBJ2-1 TRBV20-1 NA TGCAGTGCTAGTGTAAGTCTAGTCAGCGATGAGCAGTTCTTC CSASVSLVSDEQFF
TRBD1 TRBJ2-5 TRBV18 NA TGTGCCAGCTCACAGGCCCACAGGGGGCTTGAAGAGACCCAGTACTTC CASSQAHRGLEETQYF
TRBD1 TRBJ2-3 TRBV4-2 NA TGTGCCAGCAGCCAATTACAGGGGGCCCCAGATACGCAGTATTTT CASSQLQGAPDTQYF
NA TRBJ2-3 TRBV10-1 NA TGCGCCAGCAGTGCAAGCAGGGGGGGCACAGATACGCAGTATTTT CASSASRGGTDTQYF
NA TRBJ1-5 TRBV3-1 many TGTGCCAGCAGCCAAGGAGGGACGGGTAGCAATCAGCCCCAGCATTTT CASSQGGTGSNQPQHF
NA TRBJ2-5 TRBV4-1 few TGCGCCAGCAGCCAAGTGGGTCTAGTAGCCCAAGAGACCCAGTACTTC CASSQVGLVAQETQYF
TRBD1 TRBJ2-1 TRBV18 once TGTGCCAGCTCGCTTACACAGGGGTCCTACAATGAGCAGTTCTTC CASSLTQGSYNEQFF
NA TRBJ1-1 TRBV7-2 NA TGTGCCAGCAGCTTAGGATCGGGGGACGGCACTGAAGCTTTCTTT CASSLGSGDGTEAFF
NA TRBJ1-6 TRBV5-1 NA TGCGCCAGCAAGTCGCCGGGCGGTGATTCACCCCTCCACTTT CASKSPGGDSPLHF
NA TRBJ2-3 TRBV9 NA TGTGCCAGCAGCGTACCGGGGACTAGCACAGATACGCAGTATTTT CASSVPGTSTDTQYF
TRBD1 TRBJ2-1 TRBV4-3 NA TGCGCCAGCAGCCACCGCCACCTGCCGATTGGGACAGGGGGGAATGAGCAGTTCTTC CASSHRHLPIGTGGNEQFF
TRBD1 TRBJ2-5 TRBV5-4 NA TGTGCCAGCAGCCCGGGCAGGGGGCTTCAAGAGACCCAGTACTTC CASSPGRGLQETQYF
NA TRBJ1-5 TRBV19 NA TGTGCCAGTAGTATAGATTCCCGGGACATCCCAAATCAGCCCCAGCATTTT CASSIDSRDIPNQPQHF
TRBD1 TRBJ1-5 TRBV24-1 many TGTGCCACCAGTGACCCACGGACAGGGGGCAATCAGCCCCAGCATTTT CATSDPRTGGNQPQHF
NA TRBJ1-1 TRBV4-2 NA TGTGCCATCAGCAACCGGCTCCTCAGGAGAACTGAAGCTTTCTTT CAISNRLLRRTEAFF
TRBD2 TRBJ2-3 TRBV27 few TGTGCCAGCAGTCCCCTAGCGGGGGGGGTGGCAGATACGCAGTATTTT CASSPLAGGVADTQYF
NA TRBJ1-1 TRBV29-1 NA TGCAGCGTTGAACAGACCACTGAAGCTTTCTTT CSVEQTTEAFF
NA TRBJ1-2 TRBV7-9 NA TGTGCCAGCAGCTTAAGACATAACTATGGCTACACCTTC CASSLRHNYGYTF
TRBD1 TRBJ1-3 TRBV9 NA TGTGCCAGCAGCGTGCGACAGGGCCCTGGAAACACCATATATTTT CASSVRQGPGNTIYF
NA TRBJ2-1 TRBV5-1 few TGCGCCAGCAGCCCCGGACTTTCCAATGAGCAGTTCTTC CASSPGLSNEQFF
NA TRBJ2-2 TRBV5-1 few TGCGCCAGCAGACGCTTGAACACCGGGGAGCTGTTTTTT CASRRLNTGELFF
TRBD1 TRBJ2-2 TRBV5-4 few TGTGCCAGCAGCCTCCGGGACAGCCACCGGGAGCTGTTTTTT CASSLRDSHRELFF
NA TRBJ1-1 TRBV7-2 many TGTGCCAGCAGCTCAGGGATGATAACTGAAGCTTTCTTT CASSSGMITEAFF
NA TRBJ2-3 TRBV12-3/TRBV12-4 NA TGTGCCAGCAGCCCCGGGGAATCGGTAACAGATACGCAGTATTTT CASSPGESVTDTQYF
NA TRBJ1-5 TRBV28 few TGTGCCAGCACCTCGGGGGGGTTGCCCCAGCATTTT CASTSGGLPQHF
NA TRBJ1-2 TRBV2 many TGTGCCAGCAGTCCCCTTGGTGGGACCAAAGCTAACTATGGCTACACCTTC CASSPLGGTKANYGYTF
TRBD2 TRBJ2-3 TRBV29-1 many TGCAGCGCTAGCGGGGGCCTCACAGATACGCAGTATTTT CSASGGLTDTQYF
TRBD2 TRBJ2-1 TRBV18 many TGTGCCAGCTCACCGCAGCGGGGGGGCGTAAACAATGAGCAGTTCTTC CASSPQRGGVNNEQFF
TRBD2 TRBJ2-3 TRBV20-1 NA TGCTGTGCTAACGGGGGGGCCGGGGCAGATACGCAGTATTTT CCANGGAGADTQYF
NA TRBJ2-1 TRBV4-3 NA TGCGCCAGCAGCCAAGCGGGGGCCGTAAATGAGCAGTTCTTC CASSQAGAVNEQFF
NA TRBJ2-2 TRBV5-1 NA TGCGCCAGCAGCTTGGGTCGGCAAAACACCGGGGAGCTGTTTTTT CASSLGRQNTGELFF
NA TRBJ1-5 TRBV4-1 NA TGCGCCAGCAGCCAAGTATGGGGGCTTGGTCAGCCCCAGCATTTT CASSQVWGLGQPQHF
TRBD2 TRBJ2-1 TRBV11-2 few TGTGCCAGCAGCTTCGGCGGGGGGGCATATCAAGAGCAGTTCTTC CASSFGGGAYQEQFF
NA TRBJ2-2 TRBV10-3 few TGTGCCATCGGGGGGCCTAACACCGGGGAGCTGTTTTTT CAIGGPNTGELFF
TRBD2 TRBJ2-1 TRBV4-2 NA TGTGCCAGCAGCCGACCCCGGGAGCTTATTACCGGGGGGGCCCCGGGGGAGCAGTTCTTC CASSRPRELITGGAPGEQFF
NA TRBJ1-4 TRBV29-1 many TGCAGCGTTGAGGGCGTTTGGGGATTCGGTGAAAAACTGTTTTTT CSVEGVWGFGEKLFF
NA TRBJ2-7 TRBV11-2 NA TGTGCCAGCAGCTCCTTCCGGGTGCAGTACTTC CASSSFRVQYF
TRBD2 TRBJ2-5 TRBV18 few TGTGCCAGCTCACGGTCTAGCGGACTCACATGGGAGACCCAGTACTTC CASSRSSGLTWETQYF
NA TRBJ1-6 TRBV10-3 few TGTGCCATCAGTGGGGGAGGGGACTCACCCCTCCACTTT CAISGGGDSPLHF
TRBD2 TRBJ2-7 TRBV12-3/TRBV12-4 few TGTGCCAGCAGTCCCCGGGGGGGGGCGCGGGACGAGCAGTACTTC CASSPRGGARDEQYF
TRBD2 TRBJ2-5 TRBV5-1 many TGCGCCAGCAGCCTGTCGGCTAGCGGGGGGATGGAGACCCAGTACTTC CASSLSASGGMETQYF
TRBD2 TRBJ2-1 TRBV2 few TGTGCCAGCAGGTTTAGCGGGGGCCACTCCTACAATGAGCAGTTCTTC CASRFSGGHSYNEQFF
TRBD1 TRBJ2-1 TRBV2 NA TGTGCCAGCAGTGAAGAATTACAGGGGGACTACAATGAGCAGTTCTTC CASSEELQGDYNEQFF
TRBD1 TRBJ2-4 TRBV7-3 many TGTGCCAGCAGTTTGGACAGGGAAGGGTTC CASSLDREGF
NA TRBJ2-3 TRBV20-1 few TGCAGTGCTAGAGATCCTAGGGGCACAGATACGCAGTATTTT CSARDPRGTDTQYF
NA TRBJ2-3 TRBV3-1 NA TGTGCCAGCAGCCCCTGGGGAACAGATACGCAGTATTTT CASSPWGTDTQYF
NA TRBJ2-5 TRBV5-1 NA TGCGCCAGTGATCTCGGGGGACAAGAGACCCAGTACTTC CASDLGGQETQYF
TRBD1 TRBJ1-1 TRBV20-1 NA TGCAGTGCTAGCCGGTGGACAGGGGATACTGAAGCTTTCTTT CSASRWTGDTEAFF
NA TRBJ1-1 TRBV29-1 NA TGCAGCGTTGAAAGTGGGTTGGTTCAGAACACTGAAGCTTTCTTT CSVESGLVQNTEAFF
NA TRBJ1-1 TRBV20-1 few TGCAGTGCTAGAGATAGAAGTTCTACCAGACGCACTGAAGCTTTCTTT CSARDRSSTRRTEAFF
TRBD1 TRBJ1-4 TRBV7-2 NA TGTGCCAGCAGCAAACAGGGGGGGAAAAAACTGTTTTTT CASSKQGGKKLFF
NA TRBJ2-1 TRBV6-4 once TGTGCCAGCAGTGACGGCAGGGAATACAACGAGCAGTTCTTC CASSDGREYNEQFF
TRBD1 TRBJ1-6 TRBV11-1 few TGTGCCAGCAGCTTGACAGGGGCCAATTCACCCCTCCACTTT CASSLTGANSPLHF